These 5 T cell receptor beta chains originate from one sample sequenced in a study of shared clonotypes between healthy human individuals. Terminally differentiated effector memory CD45RA+ cells were excluded from the naive CD8 cells, which were CD45RO-negative and positively selected for CCR7. Some clones are missing from TCRdb's copy, which holds only in-frame ones; the method was immunoSEQ multiplex PCR. The sample includes about 2.1 million clones, about 92% of them seen just once. Material: naive CD8+ T cells from PBMCs. The receptors derive from a man between 18 and 29 years old in good health. Some clones in this sample may be carry-over from other donors' samples.

This clone was seen only a few times. This chain connects TRBV19 to TRBJ1-1, with a tentative D call TRBD1 (5 bases). Germline CDR1 and CDR2: LNHDA and SQIVND (reference sequence). V lost 7 bases to trimming and J lost 1 base, with 13 bases between them. This CDR3 is built from 14 residues. The CDR3 sequence: CASTGGDGNTEAFF. The CDR3 DNA reads TGTGCCAGTACGGGAGGGGACGGGAACACTGAAGCTTTCTTT.

V and J are TRBV6-5 and TRBJ2-7; TRBD2 aligns across 8 bases. V was pared by 6 bases and J by 4 bases, with 8 bases of the junction left unmatched. Germline loops: CDR1 MNHEY, CDR2 SVGAGI. The CDR3 is made up of 14 amino acids. In DNA form, the CDR3 reads TGTGCCAGCAGAGCGGGACTAGAAGCGTACGAGCAGTACTTC. Translating it yields CASRAGLEAYEQYF.

J is TRBJ2-1 and V is TRBV27; D perhaps matches TRBD2 (5 bases). This CDR3 has 14 amino acids. The V end was cut by 7 bases, the J end by 0 bases, with 10 bases between. CDR1 and CDR2 (germline): MNHEY, SMNVEV (reference sequence). DNA for the CDR3: TGTGCCAGCACACGACTAAGCTCCTACAATGAGCAGTTCTTC. Protein: CASTRLSSYNEQFF.

This chain links TRBV28 with TRBJ1-2; D remains unclear. CDR1 and CDR2 from the germline V gene are MDHEN and SYDVKM. The CDR3 sequence is 13 residues long. V was trimmed by 3 bases and J by 4 bases, leaving 9 bases between them. The CDR3: CASSFASGYGYTF. DNA of the CDR3: TGTGCCAGCAGTTTTGCCTCGGGCTATGGCTACACCTTC.

J is TRBJ2-2 and V is TRBV4-2; 8 nucleotides agree with TRBD2. Germline-derived CDR1 and CDR2 are LGHNA and YNFKEQ. There are 16 residues in the CDR3. The V gene end was trimmed by 4 bases and the J gene end by 0 bases; junction bases not matched to a gene: 4. The CDR3 nucleotides read TGTGCCAGCAGCCCATCTAGCGGGTCGAACACCGGGGAGCTGTTTTTT. It yields the protein CASSPSSGSNTGELFF.